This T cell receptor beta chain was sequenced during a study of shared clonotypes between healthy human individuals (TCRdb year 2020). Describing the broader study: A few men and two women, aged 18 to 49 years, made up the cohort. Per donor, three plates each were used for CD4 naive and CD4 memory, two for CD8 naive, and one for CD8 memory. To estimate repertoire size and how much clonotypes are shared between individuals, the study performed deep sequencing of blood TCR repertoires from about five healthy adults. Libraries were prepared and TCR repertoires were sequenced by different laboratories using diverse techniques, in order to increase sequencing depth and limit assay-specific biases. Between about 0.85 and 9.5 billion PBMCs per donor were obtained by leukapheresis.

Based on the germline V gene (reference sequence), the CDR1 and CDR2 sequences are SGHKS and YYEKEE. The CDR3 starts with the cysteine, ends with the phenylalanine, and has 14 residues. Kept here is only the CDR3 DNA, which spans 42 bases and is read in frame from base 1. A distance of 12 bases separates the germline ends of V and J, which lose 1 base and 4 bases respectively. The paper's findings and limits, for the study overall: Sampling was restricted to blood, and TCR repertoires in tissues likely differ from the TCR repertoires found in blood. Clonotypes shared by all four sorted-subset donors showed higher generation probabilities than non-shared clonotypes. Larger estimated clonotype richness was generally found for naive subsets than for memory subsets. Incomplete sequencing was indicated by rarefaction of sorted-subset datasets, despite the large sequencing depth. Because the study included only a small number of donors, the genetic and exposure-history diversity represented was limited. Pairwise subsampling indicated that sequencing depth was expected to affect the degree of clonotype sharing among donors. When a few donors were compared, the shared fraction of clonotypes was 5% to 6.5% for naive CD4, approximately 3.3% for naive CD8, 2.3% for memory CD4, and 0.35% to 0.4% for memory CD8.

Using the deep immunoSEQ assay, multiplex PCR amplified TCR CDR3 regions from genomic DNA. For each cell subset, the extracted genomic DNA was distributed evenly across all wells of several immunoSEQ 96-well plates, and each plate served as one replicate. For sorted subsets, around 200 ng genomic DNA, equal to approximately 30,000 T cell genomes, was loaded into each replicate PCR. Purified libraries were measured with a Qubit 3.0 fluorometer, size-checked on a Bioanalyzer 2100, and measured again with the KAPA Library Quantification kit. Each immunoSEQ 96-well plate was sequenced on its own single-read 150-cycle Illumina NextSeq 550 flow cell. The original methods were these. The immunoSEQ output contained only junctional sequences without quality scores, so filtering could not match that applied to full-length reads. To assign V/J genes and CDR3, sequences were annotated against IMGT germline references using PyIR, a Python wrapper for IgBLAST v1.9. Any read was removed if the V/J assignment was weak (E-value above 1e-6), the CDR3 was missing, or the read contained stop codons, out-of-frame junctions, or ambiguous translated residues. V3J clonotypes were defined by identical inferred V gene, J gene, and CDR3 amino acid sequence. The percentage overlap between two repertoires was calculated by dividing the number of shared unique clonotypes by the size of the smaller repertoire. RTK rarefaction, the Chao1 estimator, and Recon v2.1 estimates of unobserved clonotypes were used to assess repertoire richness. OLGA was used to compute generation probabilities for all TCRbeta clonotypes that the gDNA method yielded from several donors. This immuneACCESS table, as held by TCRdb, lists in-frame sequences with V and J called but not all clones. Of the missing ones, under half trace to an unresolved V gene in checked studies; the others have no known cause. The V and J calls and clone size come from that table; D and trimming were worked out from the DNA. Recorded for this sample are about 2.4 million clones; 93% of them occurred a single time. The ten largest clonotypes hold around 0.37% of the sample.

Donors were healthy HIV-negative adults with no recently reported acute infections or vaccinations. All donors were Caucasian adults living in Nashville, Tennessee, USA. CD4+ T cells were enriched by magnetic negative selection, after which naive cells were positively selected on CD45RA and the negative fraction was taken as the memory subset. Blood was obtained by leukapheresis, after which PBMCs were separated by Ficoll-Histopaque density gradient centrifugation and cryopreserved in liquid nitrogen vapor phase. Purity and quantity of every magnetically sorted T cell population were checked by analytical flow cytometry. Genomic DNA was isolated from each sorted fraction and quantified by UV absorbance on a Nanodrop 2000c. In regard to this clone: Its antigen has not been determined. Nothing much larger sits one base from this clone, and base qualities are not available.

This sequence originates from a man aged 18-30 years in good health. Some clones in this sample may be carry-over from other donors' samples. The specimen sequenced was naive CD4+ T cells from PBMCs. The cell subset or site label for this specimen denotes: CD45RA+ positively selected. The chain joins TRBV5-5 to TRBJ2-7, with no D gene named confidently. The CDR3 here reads CASSLSQFVYEQYF. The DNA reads TGTGCCAGCAGCTTGTCACAGTTTGTGTACGAGCAGTACTTC.